A single sample gave rise to the 9 T cell receptor beta chains below, sequenced in a study of T cells in Graves' hyperthyroidism and ophthalmopathy. Regions amplified from RNA transcripts were the TCR beta CDR3 regions. Using the HTBI primer set, a first-round RT-PCR was run on the TCR CDR3. TCRdb processed the multiplex PCR reads anew with MiXCR; each CDR3 protein has one entry. Here the sample spans about 290,000 distinct CDR3 sequences, 13% being singletons. The specimen was blood. The origin of the receptors is a woman younger than 45 with Graves' hyperthyroidism that later progressed to Graves' ophthalmopathy.

The sample holds many counts of this clonotype. This chain uses TRBV19 with TRBJ2-7, with a tentative D call TRBD2 (5 bases). Germline V gene sequence: CDR1 LNHDA, CDR2 SQIVND (reference sequence). V lost 3 bases to trimming and J lost 5 bases, with 11 bases between them. The CDR3 is 13 amino acids. CDR3 nucleotide sequence: TGTGCCAGTAGTATTTGGAGCGGCAACGAGCAGTACTTC. Protein product: CASSIWSGNEQYF.

The rearrangement uses TRBV20-1 and TRBJ2-3, with 11 bases lining up with TRBD1. With V trimmed by 5 bases and J by 0 bases, 16 bases remained unmatched. Germline values: CDR1 DFQATT, CDR2 SNEGSKA (reference sequence). There are 19 residues in the CDR3. CDR3 loop: CSAEPDRGPIPTSTDTQYF. In DNA, the CDR3 is TGCAGTGCTGAACCGGACAGGGGGCCCATCCCCACTAGCACAGATACGCAGTATTTT.

This clonotype occurred many times. This chain joins TRBV5-5 and TRBJ1-3, with no clear D. This CDR3 has 15 residues. V gave up 1 base and J gave up 4 bases, with 12 bases separating them. Germline V CDR1 and CDR2: SGHKS, YYEKEE (reference sequence). CDR3 in DNA: TGTGCCAGCAGCTTGTCGGTGGGTATCGGAAACACCATATATTTT. It translates to CASSLSVGIGNTIYF.

This chain links TRBV28 with TRBJ1-4; unclear D gene. This CDR3 is built from 15 residues. V lost 5 bases, J lost 5 bases, and 15 bases lay in between. The germline V gene encodes CDR1 MDHEN and CDR2 SYDVKM. CDR3 protein: CASSPPTIINEKLFF. As DNA, the CDR3 is TGTGCCAGCAGTCCCCCCACGATTATCAATGAAAAACTGTTTTTT.

In this sample, this clonotype turned up many times. V is TRBV20-1 and J is TRBJ2-1; 10 bases agree with TRBD1. Germline V gene lookup returns CDR1 DFQATT and CDR2 SNEGSKA (reference sequence). V trimming: 0 bases; J trimming: 0 bases; junction bases outside the gene matches: 17. The CDR3 length is 21 residues. CDR3 sequence reads: CSARDFGQGDPSFLSYNEQFF. Written as DNA, the CDR3 is TGCAGTGCTAGAGATTTCGGACAGGGGGACCCCTCTTTTCTCTCCTACAATGAGCAGTTCTTC.

The V call is TRBV19, the J call TRBJ1-5, with D possibly being TRBD1 (6 bases). Per the germline V gene, CDR1 is LNHDA and CDR2 is SQIVND (reference sequence). This CDR3 comprises 18 residues. V gave up 0 bases and J gave up 2 bases, with 17 bases separating them. Written as DNA, the CDR3 is TGTGCCAGTAGTATAGATAAAGTTCTCCCAGGGGGCAATCAGCCCCAGCATTTT. Translation gives CASSIDKVLPGGNQPQHF.

V usage is TRBV6-2 or TRBV6-3 and J usage is TRBJ1-1; 7 bases align to TRBD1. The V gene end was trimmed by 8 bases and the J gene end by 1 base; junction bases not matched to a gene: 7. The CDR3 is 14 residues long. CDR1 and CDR2 from the germline V gene are MNHEY and SVGEGT. CDR3 sequence: CASSTGLGNTEAFF. CDR3 bases: TGTGCCAGCTCGACAGGGCTGGGGAACACTGAAGCTTTCTTT.

This clonotype was recorded many times. The chain carries TRBV10-3 and TRBJ2-3; the match to TRBD2 covers 14 bases. The V gene's germline CDR1 is ENHRY and CDR2 SYGVKD. The V gene end was trimmed by 2 bases and the J gene end by 0 bases; junction bases not matched to a gene: 4. This CDR3 is built from 18 residues. The CDR3 is CAISEGLAGGPSTDTQYF. CDR3 DNA sequence: TGTGCCATCAGTGAGGGACTAGCGGGAGGACCAAGCACAGATACGCAGTATTTT.

The sample holds many counts of this clonotype. CDR3 region: CASSVVGSSYNEQFF. The CDR3 DNA reads as TGTGCCAGCAGCGTAGTGGGGAGCTCCTACAATGAGCAGTTCTTC. This chain connects TRBV9 to TRBJ2-1; D may be TRBD2 (5 bases). V lost 0 bases to trimming and J lost 0 bases, with 7 bases between them. This CDR3 spans 15 amino acids. Looked up from germline, CDR1 is SGDLS and CDR2 is YYNGEE.